These T cell receptor beta chains were read from a single sample in a study of blood T cell repertoires in COVID-19. TCRdb's table, derived via immunoSEQ multiplex PCR, lists solely in-frame clones and lacks some. The profile shows approximately 400,000 clones, around 83% of them singletons. The sequencing sample was made of PBMCs or T cells enriched from blood (not recorded which). These receptors were collected from a woman between 50 and 59 years old who had recovered from COVID-19. CDR3s include the opening cysteine and the closing phenylalanine or tryptophan. Fields, in order: D gene, V gene, J gene, clone size, CDR3 DNA, CDR3 protein. The D gene is left open where the match is weak. For some rows the clone size is stated as once, few or many, or as a class when expanded; others skip it.

>.|TRBV19|TRBJ1-1|.
TGTGCCAGTAGTATGCTCCTTTTGATGACAGAGATGAACACTGAAGCTTTCTTT
CASSMLLLMTEMNTEAFF
>TRBD1|TRBV9|TRBJ1-4|few
TGTGCCAGCAGCGTAGGACAGGGCCGAGCAACTAATGAAAAACTGTTTTTT
CASSVGQGRATNEKLFF
>TRBD2|TRBV20-1|TRBJ2-1|.
TGCAGTGCTAGTCTAGCGGGGCCCTACAATGAGCAGTTCTTC
CSASLAGPYNEQFF
>TRBD1|TRBV4-1|TRBJ1-4|once
TGCGCCAGCAGCCGAGCCAGACAGGGTCTGGATGAAAAACTGTTTTTT
CASSRARQGLDEKLFF
>.|TRBV6-5|TRBJ1-1|.
TGTGCCAGCCCGGGAATCGCCGTTGGCACTGAAGCTTTCTTT
CASPGIAVGTEAFF
>TRBD1|TRBV5-4|TRBJ1-2|.
TGTGCCAGCAGCCCCACGGGACAGATCTATGGCTACACCTTC
CASSPTGQIYGYTF
>TRBD1|TRBV4-1|TRBJ1-1|.
TGCGCCAGCAGTCCGGCCTCGGGACAGGGGCCAACGAACACTGAAGCTTTCTTT
CASSPASGQGPTNTEAFF
>.|TRBV6-2/TRBV6-3|TRBJ1-2|.
TGTGCCAGCAGTTATGTGGGGACTGATGGCTACACCTTC
CASSYVGTDGYTF
>TRBD1|TRBV6-6|TRBJ1-2|.
TGTGCCAGCAGTTACACTCCCCGGACAGGGGGCTATGGCTACACCTTC
CASSYTPRTGGYGYTF
>TRBD1|TRBV27|TRBJ2-7|.
TGTGCCAGCAGTCCCTACAAACTGGACAGGGGGTACGAGCAGTACTTC
CASSPYKLDRGYEQYF
>.|TRBV9|TRBJ1-1|.
TGTGCCAGCTCTACCTCCTTCCTGAACACTGAAGCTTTCTTT
CASSTSFLNTEAFF
>.|TRBV18|TRBJ1-4|.
TGTGCCAGCTCACTACAGGGTTTATTGGAGGAAAAACTGTTTTTT
CASSLQGLLEEKLFF
>.|TRBV10-3|TRBJ1-2|.
TGTGCCATCAGTGAGACAGACCGGCCCTTAGGCTTCGCCTTC
CAISETDRPLGFAF
>TRBD1|TRBV19|TRBJ1-3|few
TGTGCCAGTAGTAACCCCGGGACAGGGGATGGAAACACCATATATTTT
CASSNPGTGDGNTIYF
>TRBD2|TRBV28|TRBJ2-7|.
TGTGCCAGCAGAGGGTCGACTAGCGGGGGATCCTACGAGCAGTACTTC
CASRGSTSGGSYEQYF
>TRBD1|TRBV2|TRBJ1-2|.
TGTGCCAGCAGTACCCGGGACAGGGTCGATGGCTACACCTTC
CASSTRDRVDGYTF
>.|TRBV7-9|TRBJ2-7|.
TGTGCCAGCAGCCTAGGGGGGGGCGAGCAGTACTTC
CASSLGGGEQYF
>.|TRBV18|TRBJ1-1|few
TGTGCCAGCTCACCCGACAGGAGCACTGAAGCTTTCTTT
CASSPDRSTEAFF
>TRBD2|TRBV5-1|TRBJ2-2|.
TGCGCCAGCAGCTTGGCGCCAGGGAGGGACACCGGGGAGCTGTTTTTT
CASSLAPGRDTGELFF
>TRBD2|TRBV19|TRBJ2-1|.
TGTGCCAGTAGTGCGGTAGCGGGGGGCCTGATAAATGAGCAGTTCTTC
CASSAVAGGLINEQFF
>.|TRBV7-8|TRBJ2-1|.
TGTGCCAGCAGACCGAGGGCGTTGGGCTCCTACAATGAGCAGTTCTTC
CASRPRALGSYNEQFF
>.|TRBV4-3|TRBJ1-2|.
TGCGCCAGCAGCCCGGGCCGGGGAAAGTACTATGGCTACACCTTC
CASSPGRGKYYGYTF
>.|TRBV27|TRBJ1-2|.
TGTGCCAGCCGTACGGGGTTTGTGGGCTACACCTTC
CASRTGFVGYTF
>.|TRBV30|TRBJ2-1|.
TGTGCCTGGACACGCGCAGGGGTTAGCTACAATGAGCAGTTCTTC
CAWTRAGVSYNEQFF